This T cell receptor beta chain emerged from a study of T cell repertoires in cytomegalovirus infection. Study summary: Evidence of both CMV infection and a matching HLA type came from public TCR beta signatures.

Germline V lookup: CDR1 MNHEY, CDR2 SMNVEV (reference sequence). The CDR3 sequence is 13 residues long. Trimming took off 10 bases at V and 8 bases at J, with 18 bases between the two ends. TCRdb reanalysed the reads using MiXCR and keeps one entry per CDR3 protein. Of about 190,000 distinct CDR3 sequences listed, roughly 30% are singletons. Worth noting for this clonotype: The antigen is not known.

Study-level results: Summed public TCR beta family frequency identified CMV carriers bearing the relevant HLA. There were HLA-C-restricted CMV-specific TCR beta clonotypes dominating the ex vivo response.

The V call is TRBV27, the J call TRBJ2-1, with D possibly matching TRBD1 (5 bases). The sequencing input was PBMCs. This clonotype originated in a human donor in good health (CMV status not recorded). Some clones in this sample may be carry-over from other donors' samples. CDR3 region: CAIRQISRDEQFF. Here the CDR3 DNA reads TGTGCCATCAGGCAGATTAGCAGGGATGAGCAGTTCTTC.